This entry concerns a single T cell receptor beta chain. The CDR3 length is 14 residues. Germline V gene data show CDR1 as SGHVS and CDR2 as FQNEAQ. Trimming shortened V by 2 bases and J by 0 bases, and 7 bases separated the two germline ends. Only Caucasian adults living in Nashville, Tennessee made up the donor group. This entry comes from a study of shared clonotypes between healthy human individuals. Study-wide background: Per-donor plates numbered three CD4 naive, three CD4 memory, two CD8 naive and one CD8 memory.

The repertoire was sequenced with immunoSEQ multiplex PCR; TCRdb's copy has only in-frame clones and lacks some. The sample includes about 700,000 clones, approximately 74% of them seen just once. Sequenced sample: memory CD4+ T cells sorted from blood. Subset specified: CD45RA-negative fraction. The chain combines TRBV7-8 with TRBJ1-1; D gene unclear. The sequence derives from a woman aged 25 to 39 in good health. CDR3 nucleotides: TGTGCCAGCAGCTTAAGTAAAATGAACACTGAAGCTTTCTTT. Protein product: CASSLSKMNTEAFF.